This entry concerns a single T cell receptor (beta chain). These data come from a study of patients and donors after allogeneic stem cell transplantation. The CDR3 loop spans 14 amino acids. The V gene's germline CDR1 is SGHVS and CDR2 FQNEAQ. V shed 5 bases and J shed 6 bases, with 14 bases lying between them. TCRdb reanalysed the RT-PCR reads using MiXCR and keeps one entry per CDR3 protein. The table records tens of thousands of distinct CDR3 sequences, 4% to 5% of them present only once. The chain is built from TRBV7-8 and TRBJ2-1, with D perhaps matching TRBD1 or TRBD2 (5 bases each). The source is a human donor who was either an allogeneic HSCT recipient or a stem cell or donor lymphocyte infusion donor (not recorded which). It is not recorded whose cells these are; they may come from a transplant donor. Sequencing input: blood, either unsorted or a sorted T cell fraction (not recorded which). CDR3 DNA sequence: TGTGCCAGCAGCCCGGGACCGACCCGCAATGAGCAGTTCTTC. Its protein is CASSPGPTRNEQFF.